The clone carrying this T cell receptor (beta chain) was counted a few times. What it recognizes is unknown. This sample was included in a study of human T cells and chemical hapten exposure. Specified time point: pre-sensitization, week 0. Treatment here: therapeutic diphenylcyclopropenone sensitization with weekly scalp DPC. Germline loops: CDR1 SNHLY, CDR2 FYNNEI. V lost 4 bases and J lost 1; bases outside the gene matches: 3. The CDR3 contains 15 residues. A single record per CDR3 protein comes from TCRdb applying MiXCR to the RACE reads. Among around 330,000 distinct CDR3 sequences listed, 5.5% were seen once. Study-level results: Once DPC sensitization occurred, TCRs above 1 in 1000 frequency showed no change.

This receptor was taken from a woman aged 18-29 years with alopecia areata. Some clones in this sample may be carry-over from other donors' samples. The chain uses TRBV2 and TRBJ2-5, with 10 bases matching TRBD2. Sequencing used whole blood, obtained in connection with sensitization to the hapten diphenylcyclopropenone (DPC). CDR3 residues: CASSGAGGPQETQYF. In nucleotides, the CDR3 is TGTGCCAGCAGTGGAGCGGGGGGGCCCCAAGAGACCCAGTACTTC.